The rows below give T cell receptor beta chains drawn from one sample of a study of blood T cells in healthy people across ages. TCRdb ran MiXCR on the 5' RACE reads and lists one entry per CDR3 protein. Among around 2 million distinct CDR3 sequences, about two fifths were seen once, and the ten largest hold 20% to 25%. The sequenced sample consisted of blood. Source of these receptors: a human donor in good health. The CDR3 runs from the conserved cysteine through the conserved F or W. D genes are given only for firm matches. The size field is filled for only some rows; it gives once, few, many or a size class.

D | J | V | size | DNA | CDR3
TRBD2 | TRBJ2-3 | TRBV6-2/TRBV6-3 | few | TGTGCCAGCACTCCAACCCCTAGCGGGGTAGGAGATACGCAGTATTTT | CASTPTPSGVGDTQYF
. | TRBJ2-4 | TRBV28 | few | TGTGCCAGCAGTTTATCCGAACAAAGCAAAAACATTCAGTACTTC | CASSLSEQSKNIQYF
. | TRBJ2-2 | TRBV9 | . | TGTGCCAGCAGCGTACTACAGAACACCGGGGAGCTGTTTTTT | CASSVLQNTGELFF
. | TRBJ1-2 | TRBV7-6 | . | TGTGCCAGCAGCTCCCACGACCTTTATGGCTACACCTTC | CASSSHDLYGYTF
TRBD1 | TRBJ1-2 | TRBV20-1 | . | TGCAGTGCCGGGACAGACACTTCTTCTCTCTATGGCTACACCTTC | CSAGTDTSSLYGYTF
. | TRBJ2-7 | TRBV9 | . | TGTGCCAGCAGCGGGCGTCAGGGGGGAGAGCAGTACTTC | CASSGRQGGEQYF
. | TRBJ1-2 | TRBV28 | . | TGTGCCAGCAGAGCTCAGACAGGTCCTGGACGGTATGGCTACACCTTC | CASRAQTGPGRYGYTF
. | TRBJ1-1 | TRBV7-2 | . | TGTGCCAGCAGCCCCCTCTGGGTGGGTCGGGACACTGAAGCTTTCTTT | CASSPLWVGRDTEAFF
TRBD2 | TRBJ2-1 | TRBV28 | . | TGTGCCAGTAGTTTATACGGGGGGGCCTCCAATGAGCAGTTCTTC | CASSLYGGASNEQFF
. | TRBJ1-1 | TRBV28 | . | TGTGCCAGCAGCCACCAGGTCGTGAACACTGAAGCTTTCTTT | CASSHQVVNTEAFF
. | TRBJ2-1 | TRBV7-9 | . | TGTGCCAGCAGCTCACGACAGAATATCCCCAATGAGCAGTTCTTC | CASSSRQNIPNEQFF
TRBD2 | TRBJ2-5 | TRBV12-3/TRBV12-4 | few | TGTGCCAGCAGTCTGGGCGCGGCGGGGGTGGGAGAGACCCAGTACTTC | CASSLGAAGVGETQYF
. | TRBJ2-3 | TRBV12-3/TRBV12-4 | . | TGTGCCAGCGGGCCTTATGGGGGGGGCCCTATGACAGATACGCAGTATTTT | CASGPYGGGPMTDTQYF
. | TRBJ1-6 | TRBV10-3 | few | TGTGCCATCAGTGAGAGTATAGGATTAAATTCACCCCTCCACTTT | CAISESIGLNSPLHF
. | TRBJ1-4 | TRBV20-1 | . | TGCAGTGCCCTCGTCGACACGGTTTATGAAAAACTGTTTTTT | CSALVDTVYEKLFF
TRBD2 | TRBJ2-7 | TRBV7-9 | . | TGTGCCAGCAGCTTGAGAAACAGCGGGGACGAGCAGTACTTC | CASSLRNSGDEQYF
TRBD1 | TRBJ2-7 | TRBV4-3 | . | TGCGCCAGCAGCCAACTCACAGGGGGCGCAGGGTACGAGCAGTACTTC | CASSQLTGGAGYEQYF
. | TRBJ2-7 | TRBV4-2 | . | TGTGCCAGCAGCCAAGACGAGCGCATAAACTACGAGCAGTACTTC | CASSQDERINYEQYF
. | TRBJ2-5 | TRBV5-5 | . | TGTGCCAGCAGCTTACAGGTAAAGGGGCCGAACAATGAGCAGTACTTC | CASSLQVKGPNNEQYF
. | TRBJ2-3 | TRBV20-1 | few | TGCAGTGCTAGAGGGCGATGGCTCCCAGATACGCAGTATTTT | CSARGRWLPDTQYF
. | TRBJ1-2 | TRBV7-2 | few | TGTGCCAGCAGCTTACGGGGGGCAGGGGATAATGGCTACACCTTC | CASSLRGAGDNGYTF
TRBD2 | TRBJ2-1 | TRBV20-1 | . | TGCAGTGCTAGGCGGGGGACCGACAATGAGCAGTTCTTC | CSARRGTDNEQFF
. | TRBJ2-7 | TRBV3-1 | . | TGTGCCAGCAGCCAAAGGGCGATGGAGGCCCAGTACTTC | CASSQRAMEAQYF
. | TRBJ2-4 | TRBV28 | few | TGTGCCAGCAGTCCACTCAAGAGGGGGGAGGCCAAAAACATTCAGTACTTC | CASSPLKRGEAKNIQYF
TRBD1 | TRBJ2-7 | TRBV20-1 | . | TGCAGTGCGCCAGGGGGGACAGGGGCGAACTGCGAGCAGTACTTC | CSAPGGTGANCEQYF
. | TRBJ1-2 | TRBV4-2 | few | TGTGCCAGCAGCCGAGCAGGTTCCTCTAACTATGGCTACACCTTC | CASSRAGSSNYGYTF
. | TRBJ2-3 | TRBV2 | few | TGTGCCAGCAAAACCGGGACATCAAGAGATACGCAGTATTTT | CASKTGTSRDTQYF
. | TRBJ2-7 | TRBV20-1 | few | TGCAGTGCTAGAGGTCTGGGTGGGGGCTCCTACGAGCAGTACTTC | CSARGLGGGSYEQYF
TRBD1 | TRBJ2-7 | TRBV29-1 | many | TGCAGCGTAGAAGGGACAGGGCAGGACTACGAGCAGTACTTC | CSVEGTGQDYEQYF
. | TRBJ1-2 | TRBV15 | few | TGTGCCACCAGCAGAGATCCCCTGGGTTTGTATGGCTACACCTTC | CATSRDPLGLYGYTF
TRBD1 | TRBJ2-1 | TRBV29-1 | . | TGCAGCGCAACGACAGGGGGAGCCTACAATGAGCAGTTCTTC | CSATTGGAYNEQFF
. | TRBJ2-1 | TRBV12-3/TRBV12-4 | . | TGTGCCAGCAGACTTCTGACCCCGGAGGGTGAGCAGTTCTTC | CASRLLTPEGEQFF
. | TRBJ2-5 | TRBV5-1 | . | TGCGCCAGCAGCTTCAGTGGTAACCAAGAGACCCAGTACTTC | CASSFSGNQETQYF
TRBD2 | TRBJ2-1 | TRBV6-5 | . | TGTGCCACCACCGCGGGAGATAATGAGCAGTTCTTC | CATTAGDNEQFF
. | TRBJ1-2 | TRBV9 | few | TGTGCCAGCAGCTTAGACATTCTCAGTAGCTACACCTTC | CASSLDILSSYTF
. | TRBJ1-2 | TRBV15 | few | TGTGCCACCAGCAGAGATCTTGGGGTGGCAGCGGACTATGGCTACACCTTC | CATSRDLGVAADYGYTF
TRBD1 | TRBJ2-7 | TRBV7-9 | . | TGTGCCAGCAGCCTCCTCGGACAGGGCCGAGACGGGACCTACGAGCAGTACTTC | CASSLLGQGRDGTYEQYF
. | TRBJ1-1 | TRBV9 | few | TGTGCCAGCAGCGTAGGACAGGAGGAGCCGAACACTGAAGCTTTCTTT | CASSVGQEEPNTEAFF
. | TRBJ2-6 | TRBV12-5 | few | TGTGCTAGTGGTTTGGTACTTCCCTCTGGGGCCAACGTCCTGACTTTC | CASGLVLPSGANVLTF
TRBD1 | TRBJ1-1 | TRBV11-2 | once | TGTGCCAGCAGCCCGACATTTGGGACAGTCATAAAGAACACTGAAGCTTTCTTT | CASSPTFGTVIKNTEAFF
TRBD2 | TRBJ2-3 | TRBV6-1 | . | TGTGCCATCGATATAGCGGGCGGAGATACGCAGTATTTT | CAIDIAGGDTQYF
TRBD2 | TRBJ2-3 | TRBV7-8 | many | TGTGCCAGCAGCCGACACGGGGGAGCGGGAGGGGCAGATACGCAGTATTTT | CASSRHGGAGGADTQYF
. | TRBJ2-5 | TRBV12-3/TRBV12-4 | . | TGTGCCAGCAGTTCCTGGGGTCTCCAAGAGACCCAGTACTTC | CASSSWGLQETQYF
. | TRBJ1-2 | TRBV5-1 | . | TGCGCCAGCAGCGTCTCAGAATATGGCTACACCTTC | CASSVSEYGYTF
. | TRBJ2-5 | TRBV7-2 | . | TGTGCCAGCAGCTTACTATCCCAAGGGCGGACCCAGTACTTC | CASSLLSQGRTQYF
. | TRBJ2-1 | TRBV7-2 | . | TGTGCCAGCAGCTTGCAGGGATTCTCCTACAATGAGCAGTTCTTC | CASSLQGFSYNEQFF
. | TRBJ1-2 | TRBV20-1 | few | TGCAGTGCTAGAGTATATGCCAGGGTCTATGGCTACACCTTC | CSARVYARVYGYTF
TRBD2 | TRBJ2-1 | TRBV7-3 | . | TGTGCCAGCAGCTCTATACTAGCGGGGGGGGAGCAGTTCTTC | CASSSILAGGEQFF
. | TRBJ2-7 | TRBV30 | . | TGTGCCTGGAGGTTTCAGGGGACTTACGAGCAGTACTTC | CAWRFQGTYEQYF
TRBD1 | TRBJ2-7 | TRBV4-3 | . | TGCGCCAGTAGCCAAGATCCCCCCGCGTCAGGGGGATGGGAGTACGAGCAGTACTTC | CASSQDPPASGGWEYEQYF
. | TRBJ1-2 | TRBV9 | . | TGTGCCAGCAGCGCACAGACGAGAAGCTATGGCTACACCTTC | CASSAQTRSYGYTF
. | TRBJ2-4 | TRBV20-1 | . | TGCAGTGCTACACAACGACAGGTTGTGGGCAAAAACATTCAGTACTTC | CSATQRQVVGKNIQYF
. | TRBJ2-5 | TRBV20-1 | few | TGCAGTGCTAGACAAGCCGGAGGGGCCGAGACCCAGTACTTC | CSARQAGGAETQYF
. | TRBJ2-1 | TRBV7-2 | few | TGTGCCAGCAGCCTCAACAGGATTTCCTACAATGAGCAGTTCTTC | CASSLNRISYNEQFF
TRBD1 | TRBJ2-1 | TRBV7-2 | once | TGTGCCAGCAGCCCCTGGACAGGGGCCCTCGAGCAGTTCTTC | CASSPWTGALEQFF
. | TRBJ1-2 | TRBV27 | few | TGTGCCAGCAGAACAGGGCCGCTCTATGGCTACACCTTC | CASRTGPLYGYTF
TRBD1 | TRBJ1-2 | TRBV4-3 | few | TGCGCCAGCAGTGACGAGGGGACAGTCTATGGCTACACCTTC | CASSDEGTVYGYTF
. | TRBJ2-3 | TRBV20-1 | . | TGCAGTGCTAGAGACCCCCGGTCGTCAGATACGCAGTATTTT | CSARDPRSSDTQYF
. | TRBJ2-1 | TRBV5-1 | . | TGCGCCAGCAGCCCCGACCCGGGGAATGAGCAGTTCTTC | CASSPDPGNEQFF
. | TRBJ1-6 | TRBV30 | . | TGTGCCTGCCGGTCGGGTAGCTCCTATAGTTCACCCCTCCACTTT | CACRSGSSYSSPLHF